The TCR beta chain described here comes from a study of blood T cell repertoires in COVID-19. At the level of the study: Samples taken during acute and convalescent COVID-19 were collected in the United States, Italy and Spain. PBMCs, B-cell-depleted T cells, or T cells provided the cDNA or gDNA that made up the material.

Profiling relied on immunoSEQ multiplex PCR, and the TCRdb table lists in-frame clones only, not all of them. The sample has 50,000 to 65,000 clones, roughly 72% seen once. Seattle patients were enrolled during active infection and followed longitudinally. Trimming took 6 bases from V and 6 from J; bases not matched to a gene: 9. Germline V lookup: CDR1 MNHEY, CDR2 SVGAGI. CDR3 length equals 15 residues. The chain uses TRBV6-5 and TRBJ2-5; 11 positions match TRBD2. The receptor was isolated from an older woman with COVID-19, enrolled during active disease. Sequenced sample: peripheral blood. The CDR3 spells CASSQNSGGAQTQYF. As DNA, the CDR3 is TGTGCCAGCAGCCAGAATAGCGGGGGGGCCCAGACCCAGTACTTC.